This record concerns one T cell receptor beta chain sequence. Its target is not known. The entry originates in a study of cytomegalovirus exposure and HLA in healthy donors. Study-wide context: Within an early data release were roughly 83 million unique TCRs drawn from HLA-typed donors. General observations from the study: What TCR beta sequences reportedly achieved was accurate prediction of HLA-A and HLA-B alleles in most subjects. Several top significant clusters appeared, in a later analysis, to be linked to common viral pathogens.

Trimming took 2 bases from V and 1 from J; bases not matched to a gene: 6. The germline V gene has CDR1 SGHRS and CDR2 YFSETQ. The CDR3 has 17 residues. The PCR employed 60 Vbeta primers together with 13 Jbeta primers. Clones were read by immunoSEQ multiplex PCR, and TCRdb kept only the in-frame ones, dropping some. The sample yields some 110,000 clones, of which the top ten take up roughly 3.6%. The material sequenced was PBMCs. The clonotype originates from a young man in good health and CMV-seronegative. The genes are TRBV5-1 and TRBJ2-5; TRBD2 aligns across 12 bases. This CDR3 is CASSFSRTSGAQETQYF. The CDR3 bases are TGCGCCAGCAGCTTTTCACGGACTAGCGGGGCCCAAGAGACCCAGTACTTC.